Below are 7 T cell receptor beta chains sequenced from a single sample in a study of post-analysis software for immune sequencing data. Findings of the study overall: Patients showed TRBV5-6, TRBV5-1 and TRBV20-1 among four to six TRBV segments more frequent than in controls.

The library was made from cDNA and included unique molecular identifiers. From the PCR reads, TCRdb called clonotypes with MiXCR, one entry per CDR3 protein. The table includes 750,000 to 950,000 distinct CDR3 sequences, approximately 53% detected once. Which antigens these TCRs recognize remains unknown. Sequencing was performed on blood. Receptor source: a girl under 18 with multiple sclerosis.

CDR3 in DNA: TGCAGTGCTAGAGGACAGGGGGCCTCCTACGAGCAGTACTTC. As protein: CSARGQGASYEQYF. The chain couples TRBV20-1 to TRBJ2-7, with 10 positions matching TRBD1. The V gene end was trimmed by 1 base and the J gene end by 0 bases; junction bases not matched to a gene: 0. This CDR3 spans 14 amino acids. Germline V gene data show CDR1 as DFQATT and CDR2 as SNEGSKA (reference sequence).

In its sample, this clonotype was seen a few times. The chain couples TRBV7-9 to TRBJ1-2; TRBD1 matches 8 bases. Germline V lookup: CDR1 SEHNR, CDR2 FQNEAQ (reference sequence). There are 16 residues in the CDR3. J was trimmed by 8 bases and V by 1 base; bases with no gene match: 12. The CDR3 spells CASSLGPRDRFLGYTF. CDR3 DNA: TGTGCCAGCAGCTTAGGACCTCGGGACAGGTTTCTAGGCTACACCTTC.

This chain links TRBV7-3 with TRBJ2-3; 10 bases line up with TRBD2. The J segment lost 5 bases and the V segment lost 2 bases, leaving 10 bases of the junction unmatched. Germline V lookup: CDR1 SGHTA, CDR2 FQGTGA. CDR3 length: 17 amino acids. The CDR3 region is CASSLFPAGGPGDTQYF. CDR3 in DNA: TGTGCCAGCAGCTTATTCCCAGCGGGAGGGCCAGGAGATACGCAGTATTTT. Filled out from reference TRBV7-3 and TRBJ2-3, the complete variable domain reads GAGVSQTPSNKVTEKGKYVELRCDPISGHTALYWYRQSLGQGPEFLIYFQGTGAADDSGLPNDRFFAVRPEGSVSTLKIQRTERGDSAVYLCASSLFPAGGPGDTQYFGPGTRLTVL.

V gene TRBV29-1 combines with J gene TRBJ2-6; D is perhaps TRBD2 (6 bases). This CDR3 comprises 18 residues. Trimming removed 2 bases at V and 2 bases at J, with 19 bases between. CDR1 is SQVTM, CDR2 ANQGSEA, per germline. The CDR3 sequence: CSVELLAGNIPGANVLTF. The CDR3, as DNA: TGCAGCGTTGAATTGTTGGCGGGGAACATCCCTGGGGCCAACGTCCTGACTTTC.

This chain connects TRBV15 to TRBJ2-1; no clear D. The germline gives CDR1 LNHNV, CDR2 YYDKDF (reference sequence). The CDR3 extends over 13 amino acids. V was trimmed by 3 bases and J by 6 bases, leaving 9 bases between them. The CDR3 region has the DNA TGTGCCACCAGCAGTTCCGCCCTCAATGAGCAGTTCTTC. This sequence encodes CATSSSALNEQFF.

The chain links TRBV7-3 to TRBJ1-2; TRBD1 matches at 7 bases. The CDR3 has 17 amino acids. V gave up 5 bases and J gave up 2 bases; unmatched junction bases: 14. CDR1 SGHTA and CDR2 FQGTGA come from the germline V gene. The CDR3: CASSPQGGRVGNYGYTF. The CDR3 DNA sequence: TGTGCCAGCAGCCCCCAGGGGGGCAGGGTCGGGAACTATGGCTACACCTTC.

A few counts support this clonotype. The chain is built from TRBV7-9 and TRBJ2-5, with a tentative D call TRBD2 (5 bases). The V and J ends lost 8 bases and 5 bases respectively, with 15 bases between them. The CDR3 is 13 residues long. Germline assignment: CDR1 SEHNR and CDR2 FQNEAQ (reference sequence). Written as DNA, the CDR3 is TGTGCCAGCCAAATCGGGAATTCCGAGACCCAGTACTTC. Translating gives CASQIGNSETQYF.